One T cell receptor (beta chain) is described in this entry. This sample is drawn from a study of blood T cell repertoires in COVID-19. Adults between about 18 and 89 years of age took part from 20 to 25 US areas. Cohort assignment relied on participant-reported clinical history. Recovery among Cohort 3 donors was established by two negative PCRs, clearance, or symptom resolution. Per the original data handling: Counts of nucleated cells, estimated from reference gene primer amplification, were obtained. Assay: immunoSEQ multiplex PCR; the TCRdb copy retains only in-frame clones and omits some. The V and J calls and clone size were taken over from that table, and D and trimming were inferred from the DNA. The table records some 300,000 clones, roughly 86% of them present only once. In germline, CDR1 is LNHDA, CDR2 SQIVND (reference sequence). V dropped 7 bases and J dropped 2 bases, with 17 bases sitting between them. The length of the CDR3 is 16 residues.

The chain links TRBV19 to TRBJ2-2, with D uncertain. The receptor was derived from a woman under 40 who had recovered from COVID-19. The sample comprised PBMCs or T cells enriched from blood (not recorded which). CDR3: CASTLSPGFNTGELFF. The CDR3 DNA follows: TGTGCCAGTACCCTTTCCCCCGGGTTTAACACCGGGGAGCTGTTTTTT.